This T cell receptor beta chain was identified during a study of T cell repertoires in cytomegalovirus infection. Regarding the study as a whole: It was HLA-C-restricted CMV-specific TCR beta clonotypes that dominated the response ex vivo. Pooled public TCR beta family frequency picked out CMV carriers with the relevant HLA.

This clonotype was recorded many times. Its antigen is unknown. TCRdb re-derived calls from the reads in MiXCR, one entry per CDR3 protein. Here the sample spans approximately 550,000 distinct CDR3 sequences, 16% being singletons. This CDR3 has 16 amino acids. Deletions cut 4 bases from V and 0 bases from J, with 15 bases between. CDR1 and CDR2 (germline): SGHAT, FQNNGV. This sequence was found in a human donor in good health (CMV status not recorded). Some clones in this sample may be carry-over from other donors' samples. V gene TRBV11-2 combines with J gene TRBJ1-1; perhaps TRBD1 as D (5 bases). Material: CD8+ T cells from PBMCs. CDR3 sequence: CASSSSDSFLNTEAFF. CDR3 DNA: TGTGCCAGCAGCTCCTCAGACAGCTTCCTGAACACTGAAGCTTTCTTT. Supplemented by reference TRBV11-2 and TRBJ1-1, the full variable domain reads EAGVAQSPRYKIIEKRQSVAFWCNPISGHATLYWYQQILGQGPKLLIQFQNNGVVDDSQLPKDRFSAERLKGVDSTLKIQPAKLEDSAVYLCASSSSDSFLNTEAFFGQGTRLTVV.